Presented here are 29 T cell receptor beta chains from one specimen sequenced in a study of T cell repertoires in cytomegalovirus infection. TCRdb analysed the reads with MiXCR anew, one entry per CDR3 protein. The sample yields approximately 24,000 distinct CDR3 sequences, more than 20% seen once. These receptors have no known antigen. The sequencing used CD8+ T cells from cultured PBMCs, collected from culture after CMV antigen stimulation. These receptor sequences come from a human donor in good health (CMV status not recorded). Some clones in this sample may be carry-over from other donors' samples.

This clonotype was recorded a few times. This chain joins TRBV4-2 and TRBJ1-2; 12 bases are shared with TRBD1. Germline loops: CDR1 LGHNA, CDR2 YNFKEQ. V shed 8 bases and J 4 bases; nucleotides not matched to a gene: 11. The CDR3 has 16 amino acids. CDR3 in DNA: TGTGCCAGCCGCGCCGGGACAGGGGGCTCATCCTATGGCTACACCTTC. Protein sequence: CASRAGTGGSSYGYTF.

Comments on this clonotype: Being one base from a much bigger clone, this may be a read error. The V call is TRBV7-8, the J call TRBJ1-1; the match to TRBD1 covers 8 bases. This CDR3 comprises 16 residues. Germline V gives CDR1 SGHVS, CDR2 FQNEAQ. The CDR3 loop is CASSLEAGGVFTDAFF. The CDR3 nucleotides are TGTGCCAGCAGCTTAGAGGCAGGGGGCGTGTTTACTGATGCTTTCTTT.

This clonotype was recorded a few times. This chain uses TRBV7-6 with TRBJ2-3, with D uncertain. Between the trimmed V and J ends, which lost 2 bases and 5 bases, there was a span of 14 bases. The length of the CDR3 is 15 residues. Germline-derived CDR1 and CDR2 are SGHVS and FNYEAQ. DNA of the CDR3: TGTGCCAGCAGCTTACTGAGTGGGGTTAAAGATACGCAGTATTTT. As protein: CASSLLSGVKDTQYF.

This clonotype was seen only a few times. V and J are TRBV5-6 and TRBJ2-1; 8 bases agree with TRBD1. Trimming cost V 4 bases and J 6 bases; bases outside gene matches: 6. The CDR3 covers 14 residues. Germline loops: CDR1 SGHDT, CDR2 YYEEEE. The CDR3 sequence: CASSSPTGGNEQFF. The CDR3, as DNA: TGTGCCAGCAGCAGTCCTACAGGGGGCAATGAGCAGTTCTTC. The full variable domain, completed using reference TRBV5-6 and TRBJ2-1, is DAGVTQSPTHLIKTRGQQVTLRCSPKSGHDTVSWYQQALGQGPQFIFQYYEEEERQRGNFPDRFSGHQFPNYSSELNVNALLLGDSALYLCASSSPTGGNEQFFGPGTRLTVL.

This clonotype was seen a handful of times. V and J are TRBV5-5 and TRBJ1-1, with 9 bases fitting TRBD1. The germline CDR1 and CDR2 sequences are SGHKS and YYEKEE (reference sequence). V gave up 4 bases and J gave up 5 bases; unmatched junction bases: 9. The CDR3 length is 15 residues. CDR3 amino acids: CASSPEQGAQTEAFF. DNA for the CDR3: TGTGCCAGCAGCCCGGAACAGGGGGCGCAGACTGAAGCTTTCTTT.

The V gene is TRBV6-1, the J gene TRBJ2-7, with 8 bases lining up with TRBD1. The CDR3 covers 13 residues. From germline, CDR1 is MNHNS and CDR2 SASEGT. J gave up 5 bases and V 4 bases, and 4 bases lay outside the gene matches. The CDR3 nucleotides read TGTGCCAGCAGTGGCAGGGGGCTCAACGAGCAGTACTTC. Amino acids: CASSGRGLNEQYF.

The genes are TRBV12-3 or TRBV12-4 and TRBJ2-7, with D perhaps matching TRBD1 (6 bases). CDR3 length equals 13 residues. Trimming left V 8 bases short and J 0 bases short, with 11 bases between. The CDR3 DNA sequence: TGTGCCAGCGGGGGCCGAAGCTCCTACGAGCAGTACTTC. Residues: CASGGRSSYEQYF.

The chain links TRBV6-1 to TRBJ2-7, with 8 bases matching TRBD1. CDR3 length: 15 residues. After removal of 1 base from V and 1 base from J, the junction contained 3 bases not matched to a gene. From germline, CDR1 is MNHNS and CDR2 SASEGT. This CDR3 reads CASSEGQGWSYEQYF. CDR3 coding DNA: TGTGCCAGCAGTGAAGGACAGGGGTGGTCCTACGAGCAGTACTTC.

At least ten counts were recorded for this clonotype. The chain carries TRBV5-6 and TRBJ2-1; either TRBD1 or TRBD2 may fit D (5 bases each). Trimming shortened V by 5 bases and J by 4 bases, and 13 bases separated the two germline ends. The CDR3 is 14 residues long. Per germline, CDR1 SGHDT and CDR2 YYEEEE. CDR3 sequence: CASSMGRTYNEQFF. CDR3 coding DNA: TGTGCCAGCAGTATGGGACGGACTTACAATGAGCAGTTCTTC. Looking up the rest from reference TRBV5-6 and TRBJ2-1 gives the full variable domain: DAGVTQSPTHLIKTRGQQVTLRCSPKSGHDTVSWYQQALGQGPQFIFQYYEEEERQRGNFPDRFSGHQFPNYSSELNVNALLLGDSALYLCASSMGRTYNEQFFGPGTRLTVL.

This clonotype was observed a handful of times. The gene calls are TRBV18 and TRBJ1-4; tentatively, D is TRBD1 (5 bases). This CDR3 has 14 amino acids. Looked up from germline, CDR1 is KGHSH and CDR2 is LQKENI. V was trimmed by 3 bases and J by 4 bases, leaving 9 bases between them. Written as DNA, the CDR3 is TGTGCCAGCTCACCCCGACAGCTTAATGAAAAACTGTTTTTT. It yields the protein CASSPRQLNEKLFF.

This clonotype was seen repeatedly, ten times or more. CDR3 bases: TGTGCCAGCAGTTACCTCGGACAGGGGGCATCCTACGAGCAGTACTTC. Its protein product is CASSYLGQGASYEQYF. This chain uses TRBV6-2 or TRBV6-3 with TRBJ2-7, with 11 bases that match TRBD1. The germline CDR1 and CDR2 sequences are MNHEY and SVGEGT. V trimming: 2 bases; J trimming: 1 base; junction bases outside the gene matches: 4. CDR3 length equals 16 residues.

The J gene is TRBJ1-4, the V gene TRBV28; D not resolved. Trimming took off 8 bases at V and 5 bases at J, with 9 bases between the two ends. Germline-derived CDR1 and CDR2 are MDHEN and SYDVKM. This CDR3 has 12 residues. CDR3 DNA: TGTGCCAGCGTCGATGCCAATGAAAAACTGTTTTTT. Amino acids: CASVDANEKLFF.

V gene TRBV6-5 combines with J gene TRBJ1-1; maybe TRBD1 (5 bases). The length of the CDR3 is 15 residues. V lost 5 bases to trimming and J lost 3 bases, with 16 bases between them. The germline gives CDR1 MNHEY, CDR2 SVGAGI. This chain's CDR3 is CASSAPTGRYTEAFF. For the CDR3, the DNA is TGTGCCAGCAGTGCACCAACGGGACGGTACACTGAAGCTTTCTTT.

The rearrangement links TRBV20-1 to TRBJ2-1, with a tentative D call TRBD1 (5 bases). CDR3 length: 15 residues. Per the germline V gene, CDR1 is DFQATT and CDR2 is SNEGSKA (reference sequence). With 0 bases removed from V and 4 bases from J, the gap between germline ends came to 13 bases. The CDR3 DNA reads as TGCAGTGCTAGAGACAGGGAACCCCCTTACAATGAGCAGTTCTTC. This encodes CSARDREPPYNEQFF.

This clonotype was counted many times. In DNA form, the CDR3 reads TGTGCCAGCAGCTCGACAATCACTAGCAATCAGCCCCAGCATTTT. Encoded protein: CASSSTITSNQPQHF. This chain links TRBV7-9 with TRBJ1-5; the D is unclear. Per the germline V gene, CDR1 is SEHNR and CDR2 is FQNEAQ (reference sequence). The V end lost 4 bases, the J end lost 0 bases, and 10 bases lay between the germline ends. There are 15 residues in the CDR3.

This chain uses TRBV5-4 with TRBJ1-2; 7 bases are a match to TRBD1. Germline lookup yields CDR1 SGHNT and CDR2 YYREEE (reference sequence). V was clipped by 0 bases and J by 4 bases; unmatched bases: 12. The CDR3 loop spans 17 amino acids. DNA of the CDR3: TGTGCCAGCAGCTTGGATCTCAGACAGGGTCTGGCCTATGGCTACACCTTC. Its protein product is CASSLDLRQGLAYGYTF.

This chain joins TRBV5-5 and TRBJ1-1; D is undetermined. Germline V gene sequence: CDR1 SGHKS, CDR2 YYEKEE (reference sequence). V was clipped by 0 bases and J by 0 bases, with 27 bases between them. The CDR3 consists of 21 residues. The CDR3 region has the DNA TGTGCCAGCAGCTTGGGGGATTGGGCCCTGCTATCGGCCGACATGAACACTGAAGCTTTCTTT. Translation gives CASSLGDWALLSADMNTEAFF.

There are a few counts of this clonotype. The chain couples TRBV5-6 to TRBJ1-1; the D is unclear. Germline V gene data show CDR1 as SGHDT and CDR2 as YYEEEE. This CDR3 is 12 amino acids long. Trimming stripped 2 bases from V and 0 bases from J, with 2 bases between. The CDR3 DNA reads as TGTGCCAGCAGCTTCTTGAACACTGAAGCTTTCTTT. Translation gives CASSFLNTEAFF. The variable domain in full, with the rest retrieved from reference TRBV5-6 and TRBJ1-1, is DAGVTQSPTHLIKTRGQQVTLRCSPKSGHDTVSWYQQALGQGPQFIFQYYEEEERQRGNFPDRFSGHQFPNYSSELNVNALLLGDSALYLCASSFLNTEAFFGQGTRLTVV.

This clonotype was detected many times. The chain combines TRBV7-9 with TRBJ1-2, with 7 bases fitting TRBD1. The CDR3 spans 15 residues. Germline V gives CDR1 SEHNR, CDR2 FQNEAQ (reference sequence). The V gene end was trimmed by 4 bases and the J gene end by 1 base; junction bases not matched to a gene: 6. The CDR3 nucleotides read TGTGCCAGCAGCTCCGGGACAGATTTTAACTATGGCTACACCTTC. Translating it yields CASSSGTDFNYGYTF.

This clonotype was detected many times. The V and J genes are TRBV7-2 and TRBJ1-1, with D unresolved. The V gene lost 0 bases and the J gene lost 8 bases, with 13 bases spanning the gap. CDR1 is SGHTA and CDR2 is FQGNSA in the germline V gene. This CDR3 region has 14 residues. The CDR3 spells CASSLAREVTEAFF. DNA for the CDR3: TGTGCCAGCAGCTTAGCGAGGGAGGTAACCGAAGCTTTCTTT.

This clonotype was found a few times. This chain uses TRBV20-1 with TRBJ2-7; D unresolved. This CDR3 is built from 13 residues. Trimming removed 1 base at V and 0 bases at J, with 7 bases between. Germline CDR1 and CDR2: DFQATT and SNEGSKA (reference sequence). CDR3 amino acids: CSARADVSYEQYF. CDR3 bases: TGCAGTGCTAGAGCTGACGTCTCCTACGAGCAGTACTTC.

This clonotype has at least ten counts. The V call is TRBV7-2, the J call TRBJ2-3; TRBD2 matches 16 bases. This CDR3 is 20 amino acids long. The ends lost 2 bases at V and 1 base at J; junction bases unmatched: 9. Germline loops: CDR1 SGHTA, CDR2 FQGNSA. CDR3 in amino acids: CASSLHGTSGGGQRTDTQYF. CDR3 DNA sequence: TGTGCCAGCAGCTTACACGGGACTAGCGGGGGGGGCCAACGCACAGATACGCAGTATTTT.

There are a few counts of this clonotype. V gene TRBV7-8 combines with J gene TRBJ2-4, with D tentatively TRBD1 (5 bases). This CDR3 has 15 amino acids. Trimming cost V 5 bases and J 2 bases, with 13 bases left between them. Germline CDR1 reads SGHVS; CDR2 reads FQNEAQ. As DNA, the CDR3 is TGTGCCAGCAGCCCCCTGTCAGGGACCAAAAACATTCAGTACTTC. It specifies CASSPLSGTKNIQYF.

A word on this clonotype: One junction end does not reproduce the germline sequence, and a read error may be involved. V gene TRBV5-8 combines with J gene TRBJ2-5; tentative D call: TRBD2 (6 bases). The CDR3 sequence is 17 residues long. Germline V lookup: CDR1 SGHTS, CDR2 YDEGEE. The DNA for the CDR3 is TGTGACAGCAGCTTGGCGTCGGGTTGGCGGGGAGGTGAGACCCAGTACTTC. Translating gives CDSSLASGWRGGETQYF.

This clonotype was detected a few times. The chain recombines TRBV19 with TRBJ1-3, with D perhaps TRBD1 (5 bases). CDR1 is LNHDA and CDR2 is SQIVND in the germline V gene (reference sequence). The CDR3 runs 17 residues. Trimming left V 5 bases short and J 0 bases short, with 17 bases between. The CDR3 reads CASSAWEGPSSGNTIYF. CDR3 nucleotide sequence: TGTGCCAGTAGTGCCTGGGAGGGGCCAAGCTCTGGAAACACCATATATTTT.

This clonotype has more than one count but fewer than ten. The J gene is TRBJ2-7, the V gene TRBV20-1; D might be TRBD1 or TRBD2, each matching 6 bases. V was trimmed by 6 bases and J by 3 bases, leaving 15 bases between them. Per the germline V gene, CDR1 is DFQATT and CDR2 is SNEGSKA (reference sequence). There are 13 residues in the CDR3. In DNA form, the CDR3 reads TGCAGTGCGCCCCTAGGGGGGATCTACGAGCAGTACTTC. It translates to CSAPLGGIYEQYF.

This clonotype has ten or more counts. The chain is built from TRBV4-1 and TRBJ2-7; D is perhaps TRBD2 (5 bases). The germline V and J ends were trimmed by 1 base and 2 bases, with 12 bases remaining between them. CDR3 length: 15 amino acids. Looked up from germline, CDR1 is MGHRA and CDR2 is YSYEKL. The CDR3 sequence: CASSQGLAGAYEQYF. CDR3 coding DNA: TGCGCCAGCAGCCAAGGGCTAGCCGGAGCCTACGAGCAGTACTTC.

The rearrangement uses TRBV20-1 and TRBJ2-1; the D is unclear. This CDR3 contains 11 residues. Germline V CDR1 and CDR2: DFQATT, SNEGSKA (reference sequence). V was shortened by 3 bases and J by 7 bases, with 7 bases between the two germline ends. CDR3 region: CSASSGNEQFF. In nucleotides, the CDR3 is TGCAGTGCTAGCTCCGGGAATGAGCAGTTCTTC.

This clonotype appeared a few times. The CDR3 bases are TGTGCCAGTAGTATACCGGGGTGGGATCAGCCCCAGCATTTT. Translated: CASSIPGWDQPQHF. The chain joins TRBV19 to TRBJ1-5; no clear D. This CDR3 has 14 amino acids. CDR1 and CDR2 from the germline V gene are LNHDA and SQIVND (reference sequence). V shed 2 bases and J shed 5 bases, with 10 bases lying between them.